The clone carrying this TCR beta chain has just one count. The ends were cut back, 8 bases at V and 1 base at J, with 8 bases in the middle. CDR3 length: 12 residues. The germline V gene encodes CDR1 SGHAT and CDR2 FQNNGV. Clones were sequenced by immunoSEQ multiplex PCR, and TCRdb holds only the in-frame ones, with some missing. The sample consists of roughly 120,000 clones, 88% of them appearing once. The data were obtained in a study of control samples from healthy donors and cancer patients. The J gene is TRBJ1-1, the V gene TRBV11-2, with unresolved D. The receptor was derived from a man aged 45-60 years in good health. The sequencing sample was made of blood. CDR3 sequence (DNA): TGTGCCAGCGGGCGATCGAACACTGAAGCTTTCTTT. It yields the protein CASGRSNTEAFF.